A single sample is the source of the 27 T cell receptor beta chains below, sequenced in a study of neurological immune-mediated disorders. TCRdb analysed the 5' RACE reads with MiXCR anew, one entry per CDR3 protein. This repertoire shows approximately 84,000 distinct CDR3 sequences, 3.5% to 4.5% found once; its top ten account for less than 7.5%. The time point denotes: longitudinal time-point 3. Sequenced input: PBMCs. The receptors derive from a woman aged 55-75 years with multiple sclerosis.

This clonotype was observed at least ten times. This chain uses TRBV6-5 with TRBJ2-7; D gene unclear. Germline values: CDR1 MNHEY, CDR2 SVGAGI. The CDR3 contains 16 residues. The V and J ends lost 7 bases and 6 bases respectively, with 25 bases between them. The chain's CDR3 is CASNIGARRPPGEQYF. CDR3 sequence (DNA): TGTGCCAGCAACATCGGAGCCCGCCGGCCCCCGGGCGAGCAGTACTTC.

This clonotype was found many times. An end of the junction differs from the germline gene, which may be a read error. The chain couples TRBV7-7 to TRBJ2-1; no reliable D call. The CDR3 is 12 residues long. Germline CDR1 is SSHAT and CDR2 is FNYEAQ (reference sequence). The CDR3 DNA follows: TGTGCTAGCAGCTCGGACGGGAATGAGCAGTTCTTC. Amino acids: CASSSDGNEQFF. The full variable domain, completed using reference TRBV7-7 and TRBJ2-1, is GAGVSQSPRYKVTKRGQDVTLRCDPISSHATLYWYQQALGQGPEFLTYFNYEAQPDKSGLPSDRFSAERPEGSISTLTIQRTEQRDSAMYRCASSSDGNEQFFGPGTRLTVL.

This clonotype was seen at least ten times. The chain combines TRBV2 with TRBJ1-5, with TRBD1 identical over 7 bases. In germline, CDR1 is SNHLY, CDR2 FYNNEI. Germline trimming cut 4 bases from V and 1 base from J; bases unmatched to any gene: 7. The CDR3 consists of 16 residues. The CDR3 is CASSVAGTVSNQPQHF. DNA of the CDR3: TGTGCCAGCAGTGTTGCCGGGACAGTGAGCAATCAGCCCCAGCATTTT.

This clonotype was counted many times. The chain recombines TRBV6-5 with TRBJ1-2; D might be TRBD1 (6 bases). Germline V CDR1 and CDR2: MNHEY, SVGAGI. V was shortened by 0 bases and J by 1 base, with 9 bases between the two germline ends. The CDR3 is made up of 15 amino acids. CDR3 DNA sequence: TGTGCCAGCAGTTACTCGACCAGGGGTAACTATGGCTACACCTTC. It is translated as CASSYSTRGNYGYTF.

This clonotype occurred many times. The chain uses TRBV18 and TRBJ2-7, with 9 nucleotides matching TRBD1. The CDR3 has 15 amino acids. J was trimmed by 7 bases and V by 3 bases; bases with no gene match: 10. Germline V gene lookup returns CDR1 KGHSH and CDR2 LQKENI. The CDR3 DNA reads TGTGCCAGCTCACCGCCTAAGGACAGGGGAGGAGAGCAGTACTTC. Translation: CASSPPKDRGGEQYF.

This clonotype has at least ten counts. In DNA, the CDR3 is TGCAGTGCTAGAGATTCGCAGCGGGGCTATGGCTACACCTTC. This sequence encodes CSARDSQRGYGYTF. The V gene is TRBV20-1, the J gene TRBJ1-2; D gene ambiguous. CDR3 size: 14 residues. V was cut by 0 bases and J by 4 bases, with 12 bases left in between. CDR1 is DFQATT and CDR2 is SNEGSKA in the germline V gene (reference sequence).

The table lists this clonotype with many counts. This sequence joins TRBV29-1 and TRBJ1-2, with 9 bases identical to TRBD1. The CDR3 is 16 amino acids. Germline CDR1 and CDR2: SQVTM and ANQGSEA. V shed 3 bases, J shed 3 bases, and the junction held 11 bases outside the gene matches. For the CDR3, the DNA is TGCAGCGTTGAGGAGTGGGGACAGGGTCTTTACTATGGCTACACCTTC. Translation: CSVEEWGQGLYYGYTF. Drawing the rest from reference TRBV29-1 and TRBJ1-2, the complete variable domain is SAVISQKPSRDICQRGTSLTIQCQVDSQVTMMFWYRQQPGQSLTLIATANQGSEATYESGFVIDKFPISRPNLTFSTLTVSNMSPEDSSIYLCSVEEWGQGLYYGYTFGSGTRLTVV.

The rearrangement uses TRBV6-1 and TRBJ2-7, with 12 nucleotides matching TRBD2. The junction had 12 bases not matched to a gene; V was cut back by 7 bases and J by 5 bases. CDR3 size: 16 residues. Germline-derived CDR1 and CDR2 are MNHNS and SASEGT. The CDR3 bases are TGTGCCAGCAAAAGGTCTAGCGGGGGGGCAATCCACGAGCAGTACTTC. The encoded protein is CASKRSSGGAIHEQYF.

This clonotype was seen at least ten times. This rearrangement joins TRBV11-2 to TRBJ1-4, with 10 bases identical to TRBD1. Looked up from germline, CDR1 is SGHAT and CDR2 is FQNNGV. Unmatched junction bases numbered 3, after V lost 3 bases and J lost 5 bases. There are 15 residues in the CDR3. The DNA for the CDR3 is TGTGCCAGCAGCTTGGACAGGGGGTCAAATGAAAAACTGTTTTTT. The encoded protein is CASSLDRGSNEKLFF.

The sample holds many counts of this clonotype. V and J are TRBV30 and TRBJ2-4, with D maybe TRBD1 (5 bases). The germline V gene encodes CDR1 GTSNPN and CDR2 SVGIG (reference sequence). Between the trimmed V and J ends, which lost 0 bases and 8 bases, there was a span of 11 bases. This CDR3 comprises 13 residues. Here the CDR3 DNA reads TGTGCCTGGAGTGTAAGTGGGGCAGACATTCAGTACTTC. As protein: CAWSVSGADIQYF.

Ten or more counts support this clonotype. V is TRBV5-1 and J is TRBJ2-7; D is possibly TRBD1 (6 bases). The germline V gene encodes CDR1 SGHRS and CDR2 YFSETQ. The CDR3 runs to 14 residues. Trimming removed 2 bases at V and 2 bases at J, with 11 bases between. The CDR3 sequence: CASSLGQPPYEQYF. In DNA form, the CDR3 reads TGCGCCAGCAGCTTAGGACAGCCTCCCTACGAGCAGTACTTC. Full variable domain (remainder filled in from reference TRBV5-1 and TRBJ2-7): KAGVTQTPRYLIKTRGQQVTLSCSPISGHRSVSWYQQTPGQGLQFLFEYFSETQRNKGNFPGRFSGRQFSNSRSEMNVSTLELGDSALYLCASSLGQPPYEQYFGPGTRLTVT.

In its sample, this clonotype was seen many times. The chain combines TRBV3-1 with TRBJ1-2; TRBD1 matches at 7 bases. J was trimmed by 2 bases and V by 1 base; bases with no gene match: 4. The germline CDR1 and CDR2 sequences are LGHDT and YNNKEL (reference sequence). The CDR3 sequence is 15 residues long. The CDR3 region is CASSQAWTGNYGYTF. In DNA, the CDR3 is TGTGCCAGCAGCCAAGCTTGGACAGGCAACTATGGCTACACCTTC.

The chain has TRBV5-1 and TRBJ2-7, with unresolved D. Trimming took 0 bases from V and 5 from J, leaving 3 bases between them. This CDR3 spans 11 amino acids. CDR1 SGHRS and CDR2 YFSETQ come from the germline V gene. The CDR3 here is CASSLDDEQYF. The CDR3 DNA follows: TGCGCCAGCAGCTTGGACGACGAGCAGTACTTC.

This clonotype has a count of ten or more. The chain links TRBV4-2 to TRBJ2-7, with 7 bases identical to TRBD1. The germline gives CDR1 LGHNA, CDR2 YNFKEQ. Germline trimming cut 4 bases from V and 0 bases from J; bases unmatched to any gene: 12. The CDR3 runs 17 residues. The CDR3 DNA is TGTGCCAGCAGCCGCCCAAGAGGGACAGATTACTCCTACGAGCAGTACTTC. Amino acids: CASSRPRGTDYSYEQYF.

In its sample, this clonotype was seen many times. This sequence joins TRBV14 and TRBJ2-3; 12 nucleotides match TRBD2. The length of the CDR3 is 20 residues. CDR1 SGHDN and CDR2 FVKESK come from the germline V gene. V was pared by 1 base and J by 3 bases, with 14 bases of the junction left unmatched. CDR3 protein: CASSQGFPDPTSGGTDTQYF. The CDR3 region has the DNA TGTGCCAGCAGCCAAGGGTTCCCTGACCCGACTAGCGGGGGAACAGATACGCAGTATTTT. Supplemented by reference TRBV14 and TRBJ2-3, the full variable domain reads EAGVTQFPSHSVIEKGQTVTLRCDPISGHDNLYWYRRVMGKEIKFLLHFVKESKQDESGMPNNRFLAERTGGTYSTLKVQPAELEDSGVYFCASSQGFPDPTSGGTDTQYFGPGTRLTVL.

J is TRBJ2-7 and V is TRBV2; D possibly matches TRBD1 or TRBD2 (6 bases each). The CDR3 extends over 16 amino acids. Trimming pared 3 bases from V and 6 bases from J, leaving 21 bases between. Germline loops: CDR1 SNHLY, CDR2 FYNNEI. The DNA for the CDR3 is TGTGCCAGCAGTGAGATTGGACGACAGGAGGGAGGCGAGCAGTACTTC. It translates to CASSEIGRQEGGEQYF.

This clonotype was detected ten times or more. This chain links TRBV7-2 with TRBJ2-5; 9 positions match TRBD1. The V gene's germline CDR1 is SGHTA and CDR2 FQGNSA. The CDR3 covers 14 residues. Trimming cost V 1 base and J 5 bases; bases outside gene matches: 2. DNA of the CDR3: TGTGCCAGCAGCTTAGACAGGGGGCTTGAGACCCAGTACTTC. Translated, it gives CASSLDRGLETQYF.

This clonotype was counted many times. The chain combines TRBV5-1 with TRBJ2-7, with D perhaps TRBD1 or TRBD2 (6 bases each). CDR3 length: 14 amino acids. V dropped 4 bases and J dropped 4 bases, with 15 bases sitting between them. Germline CDR1 SGHRS, CDR2 YFSETQ. CDR3 DNA sequence: TGCGCCAGCAGCACGGGGGACATACAGTACGAGCAGTACTTC. Protein product: CASSTGDIQYEQYF.

In its sample, this clonotype was seen many times. V and J are TRBV4-2 and TRBJ1-5, with unresolved D. V lost 0 bases to trimming and J lost 7 bases, with 10 bases between them. Germline loops: CDR1 LGHNA, CDR2 YNFKEQ. The CDR3 has 14 amino acids. This chain's CDR3 is CASSQERQKQPQHF. The CDR3 region has the DNA TGTGCCAGCAGCCAAGAACGGCAGAAACAGCCCCAGCATTTT.

This clonotype was seen repeatedly, ten times or more. In DNA, the CDR3 is TGTGCCAGCAGCTTAGGCATCGCCTCTGGAAACACCATATATTTT. Its protein is CASSLGIASGNTIYF. The rearrangement links TRBV5-5 to TRBJ1-3; D not resolved. CDR1 is SGHKS and CDR2 is YYEKEE in the germline V gene (reference sequence). CDR3 size: 15 residues. Trimming took 2 bases from V and 0 from J, leaving 9 bases between them.

This clonotype was seen only a few times. The chain carries TRBV3-1 and TRBJ1-5; unclear D gene. The V gene's germline CDR1 is LGHDT and CDR2 YNNKEL (reference sequence). The germline V and J ends were trimmed by 1 base and 4 bases, with 14 bases remaining between them. The CDR3 sequence is 16 residues long. The CDR3 sequence is CASSQGMGQMNQPQHF. The CDR3 DNA reads TGTGCCAGCAGCCAAGGGATGGGCCAGATGAATCAGCCCCAGCATTTT. The full variable domain, its missing parts supplied by reference TRBV3-1 and TRBJ1-5, is DTAVSQTPKYLVTQMGNDKSIKCEQNLGHDTMYWYKQDSKKFLKIMFSYNNKELIINETVPNRFSPKSPDKAHLNLHINSLELGDSAVYFCASSQGMGQMNQPQHFGDGTRLSIL.

There are many counts of this clonotype. The V gene is TRBV15, the J gene TRBJ2-7; TRBD1 might be the D (6 bases). The CDR3 runs 16 residues. CDR1 is LNHNV, CDR2 YYDKDF, per germline (reference sequence). The V end was cut by 3 bases, the J end by 2 bases, with 17 bases between. This chain's CDR3 is CATSSPPGVYPYEQYF. CDR3 coding DNA: TGTGCCACCAGCAGTCCCCCAGGGGTGTACCCCTACGAGCAGTACTTC. The full variable domain, its missing parts supplied by reference TRBV15 and TRBJ2-7, is DAMVIQNPRYQVTQFGKPVTLSCSQTLNHNVMYWYQQKSSQAPKLLFHYYDKDFNNEADTPDNFQSRRPNTSFCFLDIRSPGLGDTAMYLCATSSPPGVYPYEQYFGPGTRLTVT.

This clonotype was seen many times. This chain joins TRBV9 and TRBJ2-2, with 7 bases fitting TRBD1. Germline V gives CDR1 SGDLS, CDR2 YYNGEE. V lost 0 bases, J lost 0 bases, and 11 bases stayed unmatched. CDR3 length: 19 residues. The CDR3 sequence is CASSVVRGGMSSNTGELFF. CDR3 in DNA: TGTGCCAGCAGCGTAGTGAGAGGGGGCATGTCCTCGAACACCGGGGAGCTGTTTTTT.

This clonotype was detected ten times or more. The chain links TRBV24-1 to TRBJ2-7, with 7 positions matching TRBD2. Germline lookup yields CDR1 KGHDR and CDR2 SFDVKD. The junction had 9 bases not matched to a gene; V was cut back by 4 bases and J by 4 bases. The CDR3 has 15 amino acids. The DNA for the CDR3 is TGTGCCACCAGTGACCCGGGACTAAACCCTTACGAGCAGTACTTC. Protein: CATSDPGLNPYEQYF.

In its sample, this clonotype was seen many times. The chain links TRBV7-9 to TRBJ1-2; D not certain. V lost 7 bases, J lost 4 bases, and 16 bases lay in between. The length of the CDR3 is 14 residues. Germline V lookup: CDR1 SEHNR, CDR2 FQNEAQ (reference sequence). This chain's CDR3 is CASTLPSSLYGYTF. DNA of the CDR3: TGTGCCAGCACCCTTCCCTCCAGCCTCTATGGCTACACCTTC.

This clonotype has ten or more counts. The chain employs TRBV11-2 and TRBJ2-1, with D hard to call. This CDR3 region has 16 residues. Trimming cost V 0 bases and J 4 bases, with 13 bases left between them. CDR1 and CDR2 (germline): SGHAT, FQNNGV. CDR3: CASSLETANLYNEQFF. CDR3 sequence (DNA): TGTGCCAGCAGCTTAGAAACGGCCAATTTGTACAATGAGCAGTTCTTC.

V usage is TRBV14 and J usage is TRBJ1-3; D unclear. Deletions cut 0 bases from V and 0 bases from J, with 6 bases between. The CDR3 runs 15 residues. Germline loops: CDR1 SGHDN, CDR2 FVKESK. The chain's CDR3 is CASSQERLSGNTIYF. DNA for the CDR3: TGTGCCAGCAGCCAAGAGAGGCTCTCTGGAAACACCATATATTTT.